One and the same sample provided the 8 T cell receptor beta chains below, sequenced in a study of CD8+ T cells in alopecia areata. The sample's treatment: oral pan-JAK inhibitor, 5-10 mg twice daily. Investigators isolated RNA and reverse transcribed it into cDNA to act as the sequencing template. Sequencing used immunoSEQ multiplex PCR; TCRdb keeps in-frame clones, though not all of them. The sample lists approximately 110,000 clones, roughly three fifths occurring once. The sample in question was CD4+ T cells sorted from blood, obtained at week 24, from a patient treated with tofacitinib. These receptor sequences come from a human donor with alopecia areata.

J is TRBJ2-3 and V is TRBV30, with TRBD2 as a possible D gene (5 bases). CDR1 is GTSNPN, CDR2 SVGIG, per germline (reference sequence). V was shortened by 1 base and J by 10 bases, with 12 bases between the two germline ends. There are 12 residues in the CDR3. The CDR3 sequence: CAWSENASPQYF. DNA for the CDR3: TGTGCCTGGAGTGAAAACGCTAGCCCGCAGTATTTT.

The gene calls are TRBV5-6 and TRBJ1-2; D not resolved. The germline CDR1 and CDR2 sequences are SGHDT and YYEEEE. V was clipped by 6 bases and J by 1 base, with 13 bases between them. CDR3 length: 14 amino acids. CDR3 loop: CASKTPGVNYGYTF. DNA of the CDR3: TGTGCCAGCAAAACCCCCGGGGTTAACTATGGCTACACCTTC.

The CDR3 bases are TGTGCCAGCAGCCGGACCAGCTTGAACACTGAAGCTTTCTTT. Translated: CASSRTSLNTEAFF. The chain uses TRBV2 and TRBJ1-1; D is ambiguous. The germline CDR1 and CDR2 sequences are SNHLY and FYNNEI. V was trimmed by 6 bases and J by 0 bases, leaving 11 bases between them. This CDR3 is built from 14 residues. The full variable domain, completed using reference TRBV2 and TRBJ1-1, is EPEVTQTPSHQVTQMGQEVILRCVPISNHLYFYWYRQILGQKVEFLVSFYNNEISEKSEIFDDQFSVERPDGSNFTLKIRSTKLEDSAMYFCASSRTSLNTEAFFGQGTRLTVV.

This clone was seen just once. This rearrangement joins TRBV10-3 to TRBJ1-6, with D tentatively TRBD1 (5 bases). Trimming took 3 bases from V and 8 from J, leaving 11 bases between them. The CDR3 is 14 residues long. Germline values: CDR1 ENHRY, CDR2 SYGVKD. The CDR3 coding sequence is TGTGCCATCAGTGACAGGGTTATAGATTCACCCCTCCACTTT. Its protein product is CAISDRVIDSPLHF.

V usage is TRBV5-1 and J usage is TRBJ2-7, with 8 bases fitting TRBD1. J lost 7 bases, V lost 4 bases, and 7 bases had no gene match. Per the germline V gene, CDR1 is SGHRS and CDR2 is YFSETQ. The CDR3 has 13 residues. The CDR3 DNA reads TGCGCCAGCAGCCCGGACAGGGCCGGAGAGCAGTACTTC. Translating it yields CASSPDRAGEQYF.

In its sample, this clone was seen a few times. The V call is TRBV5-1, the J call TRBJ2-7; D is possibly TRBD2 (6 bases). This CDR3 contains 14 residues. Per germline, CDR1 SGHRS and CDR2 YFSETQ. With 4 bases removed from V and 6 bases from J, the gap between germline ends came to 17 bases. The CDR3 DNA reads as TGCGCCAGCAGCCGGGGCGGGGATCTTCGCGAGCAGTACTTC. It translates to CASSRGGDLREQYF.

The CDR3 region is CASSPPGAHGYTF. CDR3 in DNA: TGTGCCAGCAGCCCACCGGGGGCCCATGGCTACACCTTC. This chain connects TRBV7-8 to TRBJ1-2; a weak D match, TRBD1 (6 bases). Between the trimmed V and J ends, which lost 5 bases and 6 bases, there was a span of 13 bases. The CDR3 length is 13 residues. Germline V gene lookup returns CDR1 SGHVS and CDR2 FQNEAQ.

This chain links TRBV9 with TRBJ1-3, with no clear D. CDR3 length: 15 residues. Germline V gene sequence: CDR1 SGDLS, CDR2 YYNGEE. V was clipped by 4 bases and J by 0 bases, with 11 bases between them. The CDR3 is CASSPLADSGNTIYF. The DNA of the CDR3 is TGTGCCAGCAGCCCCCTGGCGGACTCTGGAAACACCATATATTTT.